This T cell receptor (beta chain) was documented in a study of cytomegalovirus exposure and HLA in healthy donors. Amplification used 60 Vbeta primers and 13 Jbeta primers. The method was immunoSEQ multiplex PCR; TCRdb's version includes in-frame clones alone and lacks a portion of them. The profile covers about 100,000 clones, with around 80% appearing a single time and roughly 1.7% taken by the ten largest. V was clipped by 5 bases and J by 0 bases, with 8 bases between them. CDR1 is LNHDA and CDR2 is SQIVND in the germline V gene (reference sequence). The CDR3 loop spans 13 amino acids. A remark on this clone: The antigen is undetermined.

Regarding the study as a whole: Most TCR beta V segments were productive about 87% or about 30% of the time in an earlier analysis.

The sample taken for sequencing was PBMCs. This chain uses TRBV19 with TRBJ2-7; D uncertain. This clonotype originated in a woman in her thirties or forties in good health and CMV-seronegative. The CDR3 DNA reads TGTGCCAGTAGTTACAGCCACTCCTACGAGCAGTACTTC. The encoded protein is CASSYSHSYEQYF.